These 27 T cell receptor beta chains were sequenced from one sample in a study of T cells after yellow fever vaccination. TCRdb ran MiXCR on the 5' RACE reads and lists one entry per CDR3 protein. The table shows under 550,000 distinct CDR3 sequences, with just over 20% occurring only once. The material was PBMCs, obtained approximately 22 days after the first yellow fever vaccination. The receptors come from a man in his late teens or twenties who received the YFV17D yellow fever vaccine.

The chain links TRBV20-1 to TRBJ2-3; TRBD2 matches at 10 bases. This CDR3 comprises 17 residues. The germline V gene has CDR1 DFQATT and CDR2 SNEGSKA (reference sequence). V was pared by 4 bases and J by 6 bases, with 16 bases of the junction left unmatched. The DNA of the CDR3 is TGCAGTGCTACAGTACCACGGGGGACTAGCGTCACCGATACGCAGTATTTT. Protein: CSATVPRGTSVTDTQYF.

The J gene is TRBJ1-4, the V gene TRBV27, with 8 nucleotides matching TRBD1. Germline V gene data show CDR1 as MNHEY and CDR2 as SMNVEV (reference sequence). The CDR3 loop spans 15 amino acids. V shed 3 bases and J 8 bases; nucleotides not matched to a gene: 8. The CDR3 region has the DNA TGTGCCAGCAGTTTCCGACAGGGGATGAGAGAAAAACTGTTTTTT. It codes for CASSFRQGMREKLFF.

This clonotype was seen only a few times. This chain joins TRBV20-1 and TRBJ2-7; possibly TRBD1 for D (5 bases). Germline V lookup: CDR1 DFQATT, CDR2 SNEGSKA (reference sequence). This CDR3 has 14 amino acids. V dropped 1 base and J dropped 2 bases, with 12 bases sitting between them. The CDR3: CSARVHRPPYEQYF. As DNA, the CDR3 is TGCAGTGCTAGAGTTCACAGGCCCCCCTACGAGCAGTACTTC.

This clonotype was seen only a few times. V gene TRBV6-2 or TRBV6-3 combines with J gene TRBJ2-1; tentative D call: TRBD1 (6 bases). The CDR3 runs 13 residues. Germline loops: CDR1 MNHEY, CDR2 SVGEGT. Deletions cut 7 bases from V and 10 bases from J, with 17 bases between. CDR3 coding DNA: TGTGCCAGCACCAAACAGGGATTCATCGAGCAGTTCTTC. It is translated as CASTKQGFIEQFF.

V usage is TRBV7-2 and J usage is TRBJ1-2; D is undetermined. Germline V gene sequence: CDR1 SGHTA, CDR2 FQGNSA. V shed 3 bases and J shed 8 bases, with 10 bases lying between them. The CDR3 totals 12 residues. The CDR3 protein is CASSFMENGYTF. In DNA, the CDR3 is TGTGCCAGCAGCTTCATGGAGAACGGCTACACCTTC.

V and J are TRBV7-9 and TRBJ2-5, with 7 bases lining up with TRBD2. The CDR3 has 13 residues. Germline CDR1 SEHNR, CDR2 FQNEAQ (reference sequence). J lost 4 bases, V lost 6 bases, and 5 bases had no gene match. The CDR3: CASRTSRGETQYF. CDR3 bases: TGTGCCAGCAGGACTAGCCGAGGAGAGACCCAGTACTTC.

This clonotype was found a few times. The chain employs TRBV28 and TRBJ1-1; tentative D call: TRBD1 (6 bases). With 6 bases removed from V and 4 bases from J, the gap between germline ends came to 12 bases. The CDR3 runs to 13 residues. From germline, CDR1 is MDHEN and CDR2 SYDVKM. The CDR3 protein is CASRFTGFTEAFF. CDR3 DNA sequence: TGTGCCAGCAGGTTTACAGGGTTCACTGAAGCTTTCTTT.

The chain has TRBV7-2 and TRBJ2-2; 9 nucleotides match TRBD2. The J segment lost 6 bases and the V segment lost 3 bases, leaving 2 bases of the junction unmatched. The length of the CDR3 is 14 residues. The germline CDR1 and CDR2 sequences are SGHTA and FQGNSA. The CDR3 spells CASSFGGGAGELFF. The DNA for the CDR3 is TGTGCCAGCAGCTTCGGCGGGGGGGCCGGGGAGCTGTTTTTT.

This clonotype has more than one count but fewer than ten. The chain combines TRBV12-3 or TRBV12-4 with TRBJ2-1; 7 bases are a match to TRBD2. The CDR3 loop spans 15 amino acids. The junction had 10 bases not matched to a gene; V was cut back by 8 bases and J by 3 bases. CDR3 protein: CASSMGGGIYNEQFF. CDR3 nucleotides: TGTGCCAGCTCCATGGGCGGGGGAATCTACAATGAGCAGTTCTTC.

Only a few counts were recorded for this clonotype. The chain links TRBV15 to TRBJ2-7; D possibly corresponds to TRBD1 (6 bases). Germline CDR1 LNHNV, CDR2 YYDKDF (reference sequence). The V end lost 0 bases, the J end lost 1 base, and 7 bases lay between the germline ends. CDR3 length equals 14 residues. CDR3 nucleotide sequence: TGTGCCACCAGCAGAGAAACAGGGTCCTACGAGCAGTACTTC. Translated, it gives CATSRETGSYEQYF.

V and J are TRBV27 and TRBJ2-3, with D unresolved. Between the trimmed V and J ends, which lost 5 bases and 2 bases, there was a span of 8 bases. This CDR3 is 13 amino acids long. CDR1 and CDR2 (germline): MNHEY, SMNVEV (reference sequence). In DNA, the CDR3 is TGTGCCAGCAGTGATCACTACACAGATACGCAGTATTTT. Its translation is CASSDHYTDTQYF.

This clonotype appeared a few times. The chain employs TRBV12-5 and TRBJ2-4, with 13 bases aligning to TRBD2. The CDR3 has 16 residues. The germline V gene encodes CDR1 LGHNT and CDR2 FRNRAP. V lost 5 bases and J lost 8; bases outside the gene matches: 9. The CDR3 sequence is CASGLGTSGTGDIQYF. For the CDR3, the DNA is TGTGCTAGTGGTCTTGGGACTAGCGGGACGGGTGACATTCAGTACTTC.

This clonotype was detected only a few times. This chain joins TRBV6-2 or TRBV6-3 and TRBJ2-3; no reliable D call. The CDR3 loop spans 14 amino acids. V lost 0 bases, J lost 2 bases, and 6 bases lay in between. The germline gives CDR1 MNHEY, CDR2 SVGEGT. This CDR3 is CASSYSGHTDTQYF. CDR3 nucleotides: TGTGCCAGCAGTTACTCCGGTCACACAGATACGCAGTATTTT.

This clonotype was observed a few times. This sequence joins TRBV5-4 and TRBJ1-2; D is undetermined. Looked up from germline, CDR1 is SGHNT and CDR2 is YYREEE (reference sequence). V was shortened by 4 bases and J by 4 bases, with 11 bases between the two germline ends. CDR3 length: 13 residues. The CDR3 here is CASSAPSGYGYTF. Here the CDR3 DNA reads TGTGCCAGCAGCGCTCCCAGCGGCTATGGCTACACCTTC.

The CDR3 region is CASTQGAWSGYTF. CDR3 bases: TGTGCCAGCACCCAAGGGGCATGGAGTGGCTACACCTTC. The V gene is TRBV7-2, the J gene TRBJ1-2; tentatively, D is TRBD1 (5 bases). Germline values: CDR1 SGHTA, CDR2 FQGNSA. V gave up 7 bases and J gave up 7 bases, with 16 bases separating them. The CDR3 is 13 residues long.

The DNA for the CDR3 is TGTGCCAGCACCTCGTCGAGGTCGGAACTAGCCAAAAACATTCAGTACTTC. Residues: CASTSSRSELAKNIQYF. The chain couples TRBV12-3 or TRBV12-4 to TRBJ2-4; D uncertain. V was shortened by 7 bases and J by 0 bases, with 19 bases between the two germline ends. The CDR3 consists of 17 residues.

This chain links TRBV7-9 with TRBJ1-5; D possibly corresponds to TRBD1 (6 bases). Trimming removed 5 bases from V and 2 bases from J, with 16 bases in between. The CDR3 runs to 16 residues. Per the germline V gene, CDR1 is SEHNR and CDR2 is FQNEAQ (reference sequence). CDR3 bases: TGTGCCAGCAGCCTCTACAGGGCGTCAGGCAATCAGCCCCAGCATTTT. The encoded protein is CASSLYRASGNQPQHF. Full variable domain (rest looked up from reference TRBV7-9 and TRBJ1-5): DTGVSQNPRHKITKRGQNVTFRCDPISEHNRLYWYRQTLGQGPEFLTYFQNEAQLEKSRLLSDRFSAERPKGSFSTLEIQRTEQGDSAMYLCASSLYRASGNQPQHFGDGTRLSIL.

V and J are TRBV21-1 and TRBJ1-6. TRBV21-1 is given as a pseudogene. The CDR3 contains 10 residues. CDR3 sequence: CASSKGSLHF. CDR3 coding DNA: TGTGCCAGCAGCAAGGGGTCCCTCCACTTT.

This clonotype has more than one count but fewer than ten. V and J are TRBV4-3 and TRBJ1-1; no reliable D call. Germline V gene sequence: CDR1 LGHNA, CDR2 YSLEER. The CDR3 length is 15 residues. Deletions cut 0 bases from V and 0 bases from J, with 8 bases between. CDR3 sequence: CASSQDPALNTEAFF. The CDR3 DNA reads as TGCGCCAGCAGCCAAGATCCAGCTCTGAACACTGAAGCTTTCTTT.

This chain links TRBV24-1 with TRBJ2-5, with D uncertain. The CDR3 totals 16 residues. Germline lookup yields CDR1 KGHDR and CDR2 SFDVKD. V shed 0 bases and J shed 1 base, with 11 bases lying between them. The chain's CDR3 is CATSDLMADRQETQYF. Here the CDR3 DNA reads TGTGCCACCAGTGATTTGATGGCAGACCGCCAAGAGACCCAGTACTTC.

This clonotype was detected ten times or more. The chain joins TRBV7-2 to TRBJ2-7, with 9 bases fitting TRBD1. The trim removed 6 bases at V and 0 bases at J, leaving 9 bases unmatched. The CDR3 extends over 16 amino acids. Looked up from germline, CDR1 is SGHTA and CDR2 is FQGNSA. CDR3 region: CASRPTGGRGSYEQYF. The CDR3 nucleotides are TGTGCCAGCAGACCTACAGGGGGCAGAGGCTCCTACGAGCAGTACTTC.

The rearrangement joins TRBV20-1 to TRBJ2-5; D perhaps matches TRBD1 (5 bases). The CDR3 is made up of 15 amino acids. Germline V CDR1 and CDR2: DFQATT, SNEGSKA (reference sequence). With 5 bases removed from V and 2 bases from J, the gap between germline ends came to 18 bases. The CDR3 region is CSASDTRGTQETQYF. The CDR3 nucleotides read TGCAGTGCTTCGGACACAAGGGGCACACAAGAGACCCAGTACTTC.

The rearrangement uses TRBV29-1 and TRBJ1-3; D gene unclear. CDR1 is SQVTM and CDR2 is ANQGSEA in the germline V gene. Trimming left V 6 bases short and J 6 bases short, with 9 bases between. The CDR3 sequence is 11 residues long. The CDR3 DNA reads TGCAGCGTCGGTAACGAAAACACCATATATTTT. Residues: CSVGNENTIYF.

This clonotype was observed a handful of times. The rearrangement joins TRBV24-1 to TRBJ2-3; the match to TRBD2 covers 7 bases. Germline V gene sequence: CDR1 KGHDR, CDR2 SFDVKD. The CDR3 has 15 residues. The ends lost 6 bases at V and 3 bases at J; junction bases unmatched: 8. CDR3 in amino acids: CATSPGAGRTDTQYF. CDR3 DNA: TGTGCCACCAGTCCGGGAGCGGGGCGTACAGATACGCAGTATTTT.

This clonotype turned up a few times. This chain links TRBV20-1 with TRBJ1-5, with TRBD1 as a possible D gene (6 bases). Germline CDR1 reads DFQATT; CDR2 reads SNEGSKA (reference sequence). The V gene lost 2 bases and the J gene lost 4 bases, with 12 bases spanning the gap. This CDR3 spans 14 amino acids. CDR3 nucleotide sequence: TGCAGTGCTAGAATCAGGGGCTCGAATCAGCCCCAGCATTTT. As protein: CSARIRGSNQPQHF.

This clonotype was counted between two and nine times. The chain employs TRBV5-6 and TRBJ2-4; tentative D call: TRBD2 (5 bases). CDR3 length: 15 amino acids. From germline, CDR1 is SGHDT and CDR2 YYEEEE. Trimming left V 0 bases short and J 4 bases short, with 11 bases between. In DNA, the CDR3 is TGTGCCAGCAGCTTGGAACGGGGTCGGAAAAACATTCAGTACTTC. Amino acid sequence: CASSLERGRKNIQYF.

This clonotype was recorded many times. The rearrangement joins TRBV5-1 to TRBJ2-5; TRBD2 aligns across 15 bases. Germline CDR1 and CDR2: SGHRS and YFSETQ. This CDR3 has 16 amino acids. V dropped 4 bases and J dropped 5; count of bases not matched to a gene: 6. The CDR3 coding sequence is TGCGCCAGCAGCCTGGGACTAGCGGGGGGTCAGGAGACCCAGTACTTC. Translating gives CASSLGLAGGQETQYF.